This T cell receptor (beta chain) came from a study of blood T cell repertoires in COVID-19. Assay: immunoSEQ multiplex PCR; the TCRdb copy retains only in-frame clones and omits some. The sample yields about 300,000 clones, approximately 89% seen once. V lost 1 base, J lost 1 base, and 11 bases lay in between. CDR3 length equals 15 residues. Germline V gene lookup returns CDR1 SEHNR and CDR2 FQNEAQ (reference sequence). V and J are TRBV7-9 and TRBJ2-7; possible D gene TRBD1, 5 bases. The sequencing input was PBMCs or T cells enriched from blood (not recorded which). The clonotype comes from a woman between 18 and 29 years old who had recovered from COVID-19. CDR3 residues: CASSLEGITSYEQYF. The CDR3 nucleotides are TGTGCCAGCAGCTTAGAGGGGATTACTTCCTACGAGCAGTACTTC.